This TCR beta chain is from a study of blood T cells in healthy people across ages. Study-level findings and limits: Unknown CMV status may confound age-related changes in expanded clones. Estimates of total diversity, which came from one million sequenced T cells, were considered to be underestimates.

With a J-beta primer mix and a sample-barcoded 5' primer, a second PCR ran roughly 6 to 12 cycles. TCRdb re-called the 5' RACE reads through MiXCR, storing one row per CDR3 protein. The sample comprises about 380,000 distinct CDR3 sequences, 45% to 65% of which are singletons, and about 54% rests with the top ten. The people who gave samples were healthy Caucasians from Russia, aged about 6 to 100. Isolation per sample recovered at least 6 million PBMCs. This clonotype was counted at least ten times. The target antigen is unknown. V gave up 1 base and J gave up 5 bases, with 11 bases separating them. The length of the CDR3 is 14 residues. CDR1 is LGHNA and CDR2 is YNFKEQ in the germline V gene.

The V call is TRBV4-2, the J call TRBJ2-5; a possible D gene is TRBD2 (6 bases). This clonotype was obtained from a man in his 60s in good health. Sequencing was performed on blood. The CDR3 nucleotides read TGTGCCAGCAGCCAAGGGGGAGGAGGGGAGACCCAGTACTTC. This encodes CASSQGGGGETQYF.